The entry below gives a single T cell receptor beta chain sequence along with its context. What it recognizes is unknown. This sample stems from a study of cytomegalovirus exposure and HLA in healthy donors. Study as a whole: Of some 360 genotyped donors, more than 70% clustered with self-reported Caucasian donors. Broader study findings: Several of the most significant clusters appeared, in a later analysis, to be linked to common viral pathogens. Judged likely to be a sequencing artifact was a cluster of highly shared sequence variants.

Germline-derived CDR1 and CDR2 are KGHSH and LQKENI. The V gene lost 7 bases and the J gene lost 3 bases, with 15 bases spanning the gap. The CDR3 contains 14 residues. The primer mix had 60 Vbeta and 13 Jbeta primers. In the original processing: An analysis that came later counted some 80 million unique TCR beta chains, around 10 million shared. TCRdb's copy holds only in-frame clones and misses some; the assay was immunoSEQ multiplex PCR. V and J calls and clone size are as listed in that table; D and trimming were resolved from the DNA. The sample records around 200,000 clones, over 60% being singletons.

The chain employs TRBV18 and TRBJ2-5; tentative D call: TRBD2 (6 bases). The sequenced material came from PBMCs. This clonotype was sampled from a woman aged 45-59 years in good health and CMV-seronegative. CDR3 bases: TGTGCCAGCTTTACTGGAGGGCCAAAAGAGACCCAGTACTTC. Translation gives CASFTGGPKETQYF. Full variable domain (outside the CDR3, taken from reference TRBV18 and TRBJ2-5): NAGVMQNPRHLVRRRGQEARLRCSPMKGHSHVYWYRQLPEEGLKFMVYLQKENIIDESGMPKERFSAEFPKEGPSILRIQQVVRGDSAAYFCASFTGGPKETQYFGPGTRLLVL.